This T cell receptor beta chain emerged from a study of OX40 agonist ivuxolimab in advanced cancers. Germline V gives CDR1 PRHDT, CDR2 FYEKMQ (reference sequence). The CDR3 contains 16 residues. V lost 5 bases, J lost 0 bases, and 14 bases lay in between. Sequencing used immunoSEQ multiplex PCR; TCRdb keeps in-frame clones, though not all of them. This table has tens of thousands of clones, roughly nine tenths appearing once. This specimen consisted of CD4+ or CD8+ T cells sorted from blood, obtained in a trial of the OX40 agonist ivuxolimab. The chain links TRBV13 to TRBJ2-4; TRBD1 might be the D (6 bases). This clonotype originated in an adult with an advanced solid tumor such as melanoma, head and neck, liver or kidney cancer. The CDR3 coding sequence is TGTGCCAGCAGCACCTCAGGGGTATTAGCCAAAAACATTCAGTACTTC. It is translated as CASSTSGVLAKNIQYF.